This T cell receptor (beta chain) was sequenced during a study of T cell responses to AZD1222 COVID-19 vaccine. The study, taken as a whole, reports: White British ancestry dominated among donors, who included more females, and clonal diversity was possibly underestimated.

Some clones are missing from TCRdb's copy, which holds only in-frame ones; the method was immunoSEQ multiplex PCR. The sample has 40,000 to 55,000 clones; around 82% are singletons. A remark on this clone: What it binds is not known.

The CDR3 spans 11 residues. Between the trimmed V and J ends, which lost 3 bases and 3 bases, there was a span of 3 bases. The V gene's germline CDR1 is ENHRY and CDR2 SYGVKD. Specimen: peripheral blood, collected on day 0 of AZD1222 vaccination. J is TRBJ2-7 and V is TRBV10-3, with unresolved D. The sequence came from an adult in good health. The CDR3 here is CAISDLYEQYF. The CDR3 DNA reads TGTGCCATCAGTGACCTCTACGAGCAGTACTTC.